Listed here are 7 T cell receptor beta chains from one sample, sequenced in a study of beta chain features in type 1 diabetes. Study-level findings and limits: TCRB CDR3s were moderately but significantly shorter in Type 1 diabetes patients in all four CD4+ subsets.

The sequenced template was cDNA made from the entire isolated RNA. Only in-frame clones appear in the TCRdb table, and some are missing; sequencing was by immunoSEQ multiplex PCR. The table has approximately 730,000 clones, 10% to 15% seen once. Antigen specificity for these receptors is unknown. Sequences were obtained from naive CD4+ T cells from blood. The source of these receptors is a man aged 18 to 29 with type 1 diabetes.

This sequence joins TRBV15 and TRBJ1-2; tentative D call: TRBD1 (5 bases). Germline V lookup: CDR1 LNHNV, CDR2 YYDKDF (reference sequence). The CDR3 totals 16 residues. V lost 0 bases and J lost 2, with 13 bases in between. The CDR3 spells CATSRDRGHPNYGYTF. The CDR3, as DNA: TGTGCCACCAGCAGAGATCGTGGACATCCCAACTATGGCTACACCTTC.

This clone came up once. The rearrangement uses TRBV19 and TRBJ2-7; D might be TRBD2 (5 bases). V lost 6 bases to trimming and J lost 3 bases, with 15 bases between them. There are 14 residues in the CDR3. Looked up from germline, CDR1 is LNHDA and CDR2 is SQIVND (reference sequence). Here the CDR3 reads CASSPPGVNYEQYF. The CDR3 coding sequence is TGTGCCAGTAGCCCTCCCGGGGTGAACTACGAGCAGTACTTC.

This rearrangement joins TRBV30 to TRBJ1-5; 10 nucleotides agree with TRBD1. With V trimmed by 2 bases and J by 4 bases, 2 bases remained unmatched. Germline V lookup: CDR1 GTSNPN, CDR2 SVGIG (reference sequence). This CDR3 has 14 residues. The CDR3 nucleotides read TGTGCCTGGAGTCGGACAGGGGGTAATCAGCCCCAGCATTTT. This translates into CAWSRTGGNQPQHF.

The chain couples TRBV29-1 to TRBJ1-1; 7 bases are a match to TRBD1. Trimming cost V 7 bases and J 0 bases; bases outside gene matches: 5. This CDR3 is built from 13 residues. Germline loops: CDR1 SQVTM, CDR2 ANQGSEA. CDR3 coding DNA: TGCAGCGCATTCCAGGGGGTGAACACTGAAGCTTTCTTT. Its translation is CSAFQGVNTEAFF. The entire variable domain, with the rest obtained from reference TRBV29-1 and TRBJ1-1, is as follows: SAVISQKPSRDICQRGTSLTIQCQVDSQVTMMFWYRQQPGQSLTLIATANQGSEATYESGFVIDKFPISRPNLTFSTLTVSNMSPEDSSIYLCSAFQGVNTEAFFGQGTRLTVV.

The chain links TRBV28 to TRBJ2-5, with 10 bases lining up with TRBD2. The V gene end was trimmed by 6 bases and the J gene end by 5 bases; junction bases not matched to a gene: 9. This CDR3 has 15 amino acids. Germline V gene data show CDR1 as MDHEN and CDR2 as SYDVKM. The CDR3 loop reads CASSLGLAGVETQYF. The CDR3, as DNA: TGTGCCAGCAGCCTCGGGCTAGCGGGGGTTGAGACCCAGTACTTC.

The chain is built from TRBV10-3 and TRBJ2-2; 8 nucleotides align to TRBD1. Trimming at V came to 7 bases and at J to 0 bases, leaving 4 bases not matched to a gene. There are 15 residues in the CDR3. Germline V CDR1 and CDR2: ENHRY, SYGVKD. CDR3 nucleotides: TGTGCCATCACCGCGACAGGGGCGAACACCGGGGAGCTGTTTTTT. It is translated as CAITATGANTGELFF.

In its sample, this clone was seen a few times. This rearrangement joins TRBV2 to TRBJ2-7; D not certain. The CDR3 has 12 residues. V dropped 4 bases and J dropped 4 bases, with 8 bases sitting between them. Germline assignment: CDR1 SNHLY and CDR2 FYNNEI. CDR3 loop: CASSGTSYEQYF. CDR3 in DNA: TGTGCCAGCAGTGGAACATCGTACGAGCAGTACTTC.